A selection of T cell receptor beta chains follows, all from one sample in a study of cytomegalovirus exposure and HLA in healthy donors. Produced via immunoSEQ multiplex PCR; TCRdb's table is partial and in-frame only. The sample shows some 180,000 clones, 70% to 80% of them seen only once. Sequencing was carried out using PBMCs. The receptors were sampled from a man between 18 and 29 years old in good health and CMV-seronegative. Both conserved end residues are part of each CDR3. The order of the fields is CDR3 DNA, CDR3 protein, clone size, V gene, D gene, J gene. The D gene is left open where the match is weak. Size tells how often a clone was seen (once, few, many) or the class of an expanded clone, and some rows leave it out.

CDR3 DNA: TGTGCCAGCAGCTTAGTGAGGCAAAGCTCCTACGAGCAGTACTTC; CDR3 protein: CASSLVRQSSYEQYF; clone size: -; V gene: TRBV7-8; D gene: -; J gene: TRBJ2-7
CDR3 DNA: TGTGCCAGCAGTCTCCCGGGACAGGCCCAGCAGTACTTC; CDR3 protein: CASSLPGQAQQYF; clone size: -; V gene: TRBV2; D gene: TRBD1; J gene: TRBJ2-7
CDR3 DNA: TGCGCCAGCAGCCCGCTGGACGGAGGAGTTAGGAACACTGAAGCTTTCTTT; CDR3 protein: CASSPLDGGVRNTEAFF; clone size: -; V gene: TRBV5-1; D gene: -; J gene: TRBJ1-1
CDR3 DNA: TGTGCCAGCAGTTGGACTAGCGGGGTAGATACGCAGTATTTT; CDR3 protein: CASSWTSGVDTQYF; clone size: -; V gene: TRBV6-5; D gene: TRBD2; J gene: TRBJ2-3
CDR3 DNA: TGTGCCAGCAGTTTGGGGCGGGACGCCGACTATGGCTACACCTTC; CDR3 protein: CASSLGRDADYGYTF; clone size: few; V gene: TRBV28; D gene: -; J gene: TRBJ1-2
CDR3 DNA: TGTGCCAGCTCACCGACAGGGGCTAATGAAAAACTGTTTTTT; CDR3 protein: CASSPTGANEKLFF; clone size: -; V gene: TRBV18; D gene: TRBD1; J gene: TRBJ1-4
CDR3 DNA: TGTGCCAGCAGCCCAGGGGGTCCTGTCAATCAGCCCCAGCATTTT; CDR3 protein: CASSPGGPVNQPQHF; clone size: once; V gene: TRBV9; D gene: TRBD1; J gene: TRBJ1-5
CDR3 DNA: TGCGCCAGCAGCTTGGGGGGCAGGCCTCACTCCTACGAGCAGTACTTC; CDR3 protein: CASSLGGRPHSYEQYF; clone size: -; V gene: TRBV5-1; D gene: -; J gene: TRBJ2-7
CDR3 DNA: TGCGCCAGCAGCCCGACCCGACAGATAAACACTGAAGCTTTCTTT; CDR3 protein: CASSPTRQINTEAFF; clone size: -; V gene: TRBV4-1; D gene: -; J gene: TRBJ1-1
CDR3 DNA: TGTGCCAGCAGCCCCCGACATTCAGGCAATCAGCCCCAGCATTTT; CDR3 protein: CASSPRHSGNQPQHF; clone size: -; V gene: TRBV7-2; D gene: -; J gene: TRBJ1-5
CDR3 DNA: TGTGCCAGCAGCTCCTGGACAGAGAGCTCCTATAATTCACCCCTCCACTTT; CDR3 protein: CASSSWTESSYNSPLHF; clone size: -; V gene: TRBV5-6; D gene: -; J gene: TRBJ1-6
CDR3 DNA: TGCGCCAGCAGCGTCACCGGGACAGGGGCCTTCACTGAAGCTTTCTTT; CDR3 protein: CASSVTGTGAFTEAFF; clone size: -; V gene: TRBV5-1; D gene: TRBD1; J gene: TRBJ1-1
CDR3 DNA: TGCGCCAGCAGCCAAGACGGCGGAGCGGTCGGCAATCAGCCCCAGCATTTT; CDR3 protein: CASSQDGGAVGNQPQHF; clone size: many; V gene: TRBV4-1; D gene: -; J gene: TRBJ1-5
CDR3 DNA: TGTGCCAGCAGCGTCAGCGGGACCCTAGCCGATACGCAGTATTTT; CDR3 protein: CASSVSGTLADTQYF; clone size: -; V gene: TRBV9; D gene: TRBD2; J gene: TRBJ2-3
CDR3 DNA: TGTGCCAGCTCAGGAGCGGGACAGGGGGTCTACGAGCAGTACTTC; CDR3 protein: CASSGAGQGVYEQYF; clone size: -; V gene: TRBV27; D gene: TRBD1; J gene: TRBJ2-7
CDR3 DNA: TGTGCCAGCAGTGAACAGGCGAACACTGAAGCTTTCTTT; CDR3 protein: CASSEQANTEAFF; clone size: -; V gene: TRBV6-1; D gene: -; J gene: TRBJ1-1
CDR3 DNA: TGTGCCACCAGCAGAGGGGGAGGGGGTTTCGAGACCCAGTACTTC; CDR3 protein: CATSRGGGGFETQYF; clone size: once; V gene: TRBV15; D gene: -; J gene: TRBJ2-5
CDR3 DNA: TGTGCCAGCAGCCCTACAGATACGCAGTATTTT; CDR3 protein: CASSPTDTQYF; clone size: -; V gene: TRBV6-6; D gene: -; J gene: TRBJ2-3
CDR3 DNA: TGTGCCAGCAGTGCCGGAGGGTTAGTCGAGCAGTACTTC; CDR3 protein: CASSAGGLVEQYF; clone size: once; V gene: TRBV2; D gene: -; J gene: TRBJ2-7
CDR3 DNA: TGTGCCAGCAGCCACCCAGGGGCTAACTATGGCTACACCTTC; CDR3 protein: CASSHPGANYGYTF; clone size: once; V gene: TRBV14; D gene: -; J gene: TRBJ1-2
CDR3 DNA: TGTGCCTTACAGAAGCGGGAGGGGGTAGGTGAGCAGTTCTTC; CDR3 protein: CALQKREGVGEQFF; clone size: -; V gene: TRBV2; D gene: TRBD2; J gene: TRBJ2-1
CDR3 DNA: TGTGCCAGCAGTGAACGGTCCCCCCACGAGCAGTACTTC; CDR3 protein: CASSERSPHEQYF; clone size: -; V gene: TRBV6-1; D gene: -; J gene: TRBJ2-7
CDR3 DNA: TGTGCCATCTGGGGACAGGGGATCCCCGAGCAGTACTTC; CDR3 protein: CAIWGQGIPEQYF; clone size: -; V gene: TRBV10-3; D gene: TRBD1; J gene: TRBJ2-7
CDR3 DNA: TGTGCCAGCAGCCCCCTCAGGGACACTGAAGCTTTCTTT; CDR3 protein: CASSPLRDTEAFF; clone size: -; V gene: TRBV14; D gene: -; J gene: TRBJ1-1
CDR3 DNA: TGTGCCAGCAGTTTCACCAGACAGGTTCAAGAGACCCAGTACTTC; CDR3 protein: CASSFTRQVQETQYF; clone size: -; V gene: TRBV6-6; D gene: -; J gene: TRBJ2-5
CDR3 DNA: TGTGCCAGCAGCGCCGGACAGGGACAACGAGCTTTCTTT; CDR3 protein: CASSAGQGQRAFF; clone size: -; V gene: TRBV6-4; D gene: TRBD1; J gene: TRBJ1-1
CDR3 DNA: TGTGCCAGTAGTAGTCGGCAGGGTGTGTATAACACTGAAGCTTTCTTT; CDR3 protein: CASSSRQGVYNTEAFF; clone size: once; V gene: TRBV19; D gene: -; J gene: TRBJ1-1
CDR3 DNA: TGTGCCTGCCGCAGCGCCTACGAGCAGTACTTC; CDR3 protein: CACRSAYEQYF; clone size: -; V gene: TRBV30; D gene: -; J gene: TRBJ2-7
CDR3 DNA: TGTGCCAGCAGTGTGGGAGCGGATAATTCACCCCTCCACTTT; CDR3 protein: CASSVGADNSPLHF; clone size: -; V gene: TRBV6-4; D gene: -; J gene: TRBJ1-6
CDR3 DNA: TGTGCCACCAGCGCACGTGGAGGTGAGAACACTGAAGCTTTCTTT; CDR3 protein: CATSARGGENTEAFF; clone size: -; V gene: TRBV15; D gene: -; J gene: TRBJ1-1
CDR3 DNA: TGTGCCATCAGTGGGGGACAGGGGCCCTCCTACGAGCAGTACTTC; CDR3 protein: CAISGGQGPSYEQYF; clone size: -; V gene: TRBV10-3; D gene: TRBD1; J gene: TRBJ2-7
CDR3 DNA: TGTGCCAGCAGCTCTAGCTGGGGTACAGGGTCGAACTATGGCTACACCTTC; CDR3 protein: CASSSSWGTGSNYGYTF; clone size: -; V gene: TRBV7-9; D gene: -; J gene: TRBJ1-2
CDR3 DNA: TGTGCCAGCAGCGTTTGGGCCAGCGGGGCCGCCGGGGAGCTGTTTTTT; CDR3 protein: CASSVWASGAAGELFF; clone size: few; V gene: TRBV9; D gene: TRBD2; J gene: TRBJ2-2
CDR3 DNA: TGTGCCAGCAGTACTACTGGCAGAGGAAACTATGGCTACACCTTC; CDR3 protein: CASSTTGRGNYGYTF; clone size: -; V gene: TRBV6-1; D gene: -; J gene: TRBJ1-2
CDR3 DNA: TGTGCCAGCGACGCGGCGGATACGCAGTATTTT; CDR3 protein: CASDAADTQYF; clone size: -; V gene: TRBV6-1; D gene: -; J gene: TRBJ2-3
CDR3 DNA: TGTGCCAGCAGCCAGACGACTAGCCCCTTTTACGAGCAGTACTTC; CDR3 protein: CASSQTTSPFYEQYF; clone size: once; V gene: TRBV7-8; D gene: TRBD2; J gene: TRBJ2-7
CDR3 DNA: TGTGCCAGCAGTGCGGGGGGGGGTGAAGCTTTCTTT; CDR3 protein: CASSAGGGEAFF; clone size: -; V gene: TRBV2; D gene: -; J gene: TRBJ1-1
CDR3 DNA: TGTGCCAGTAGAACCGGGCACTTCAGGGATTCACCCCTCCACTTT; CDR3 protein: CASRTGHFRDSPLHF; clone size: -; V gene: TRBV19; D gene: -; J gene: TRBJ1-6
CDR3 DNA: TGCGCCAGCAGCCCCGGGGAGGGCGGTGAGCAGTTCTTC; CDR3 protein: CASSPGEGGEQFF; clone size: -; V gene: TRBV5-1; D gene: TRBD2; J gene: TRBJ2-1
CDR3 DNA: TGTGCCAGCAGAAGGACTGGGACAGAATATCAGCCCCAGCATTTT; CDR3 protein: CASRRTGTEYQPQHF; clone size: -; V gene: TRBV6-5; D gene: TRBD1; J gene: TRBJ1-5
CDR3 DNA: TGTGCCAGCAGTTTAGAGTACCAAGAGACCCAGTACTTC; CDR3 protein: CASSLEYQETQYF; clone size: -; V gene: TRBV28; D gene: -; J gene: TRBJ2-5
CDR3 DNA: TGTGCCAGCAGCCGGGACAGGAAGGCCTATGGCTACACCTTC; CDR3 protein: CASSRDRKAYGYTF; clone size: -; V gene: TRBV6-5; D gene: TRBD1; J gene: TRBJ1-2
CDR3 DNA: TGTGCCAGCTCACCGTTGGGACAGGGGCAAAATTCACCCCTCCACTTT; CDR3 protein: CASSPLGQGQNSPLHF; clone size: -; V gene: TRBV18; D gene: TRBD1; J gene: TRBJ1-6
CDR3 DNA: TGTGCCAGCAGCGCTTCGGGGGTCTATGGCTACACCTTC; CDR3 protein: CASSASGVYGYTF; clone size: -; V gene: TRBV9; D gene: -; J gene: TRBJ1-2
CDR3 DNA: TGTGCCAGCAGCCCCCCCCTAGCGGGGGCCTACAATGAGCAGTTCTTC; CDR3 protein: CASSPPLAGAYNEQFF; clone size: once; V gene: TRBV9; D gene: TRBD2; J gene: TRBJ2-1
CDR3 DNA: TGTGCCAGCAGCCTAAACGGGGGTTTGGCGCAGTACTTC; CDR3 protein: CASSLNGGLAQYF; clone size: few; V gene: TRBV28; D gene: -; J gene: TRBJ2-7
CDR3 DNA: TGTGCCAGCAGCTTACGGTCAGGCGGGGGAGGCTACACCTTC; CDR3 protein: CASSLRSGGGGYTF; clone size: once; V gene: TRBV7-3; D gene: -; J gene: TRBJ1-2
CDR3 DNA: TGTGCCAGCGGACTAGCGGGGCTATACAATGAGCAGTTCTTC; CDR3 protein: CASGLAGLYNEQFF; clone size: -; V gene: TRBV2; D gene: TRBD2; J gene: TRBJ2-1
CDR3 DNA: TGTGCCAGCAGTTTACGCGGATACGAGCAGTACTTC; CDR3 protein: CASSLRGYEQYF; clone size: -; V gene: TRBV28; D gene: -; J gene: TRBJ2-7
CDR3 DNA: TGTGCCAGCAGCCTCCATTCGGACAGGGCCGGCGAGCAGTACTTC; CDR3 protein: CASSLHSDRAGEQYF; clone size: -; V gene: TRBV7-9; D gene: TRBD1; J gene: TRBJ2-7
CDR3 DNA: TGTGCCAGCAGCGTAGAGGGCAGGGGGACCTATAATTCACCCCTCCACTTT; CDR3 protein: CASSVEGRGTYNSPLHF; clone size: -; V gene: TRBV9; D gene: TRBD1; J gene: TRBJ1-6